What follows are 30 T cell receptor beta chains derived from one specimen sequenced in a study of T cell repertoires in cytomegalovirus infection. TCRdb reprocessed the reads via MiXCR and lists one record per CDR3 protein. The data contain roughly 80,000 distinct CDR3 sequences, around 40% of them seen just once; the ten biggest clones take up 90% to 95%. The antigens for these receptors are not known. Source: CD8+ T cells from cultured PBMCs, taken from culture after CMV antigen stimulation. These receptors came from a human donor in good health (CMV status not recorded). Some clones in this sample may be carry-over from other donors' samples.

This clonotype was counted many times. V usage is TRBV7-2 and J usage is TRBJ2-1, with TRBD2 matching 9 bases. Per germline, CDR1 SGHTA and CDR2 FQGNSA. The CDR3 length is 14 residues. The J segment lost 3 bases and the V segment lost 3 bases, leaving 0 bases of the junction unmatched. As DNA, the CDR3 is TGTGCCAGCAGCTTGCGGGGGGGCTACAATGAGCAGTTCTTC. Its protein is CASSLRGGYNEQFF.

This clonotype was found a few times. The V and J genes are TRBV6-5 and TRBJ2-5, with D uncertain. The CDR3 has 14 residues. Trimming pared 2 bases from V and 2 bases from J, leaving 9 bases between. Germline-derived CDR1 and CDR2 are MNHEY and SVGAGI. DNA of the CDR3: TGTGCCAGCAGTTACGGCGGCATGCAAGAGACCCAGTACTTC. Residues: CASSYGGMQETQYF.

The chain uses TRBV6-2 or TRBV6-3 and TRBJ1-1; no reliable D call. Deletions cut 6 bases from V and 4 bases from J, with 12 bases between. Germline values: CDR1 MNHEY, CDR2 SVGEGT. The CDR3 loop spans 13 amino acids. CDR3 in DNA: TGTGCCAGCAGCCACCAGAGAGGCACTGAAGCTTTCTTT. Its translation is CASSHQRGTEAFF.

The rearrangement links TRBV10-3 to TRBJ1-1; D call uncertain. This CDR3 spans 15 amino acids. Looked up from germline, CDR1 is ENHRY and CDR2 is SYGVKD. V was cut by 3 bases and J by 3 bases, with 14 bases left in between. The CDR3 is CAISDRGRGDTEAFF. The CDR3, as DNA: TGTGCCATCAGTGACAGAGGTCGCGGGGACACTGAAGCTTTCTTT.

The rearrangement uses TRBV6-5 and TRBJ1-1, with a weak D call TRBD1 (5 bases). V shed 8 bases and J shed 6 bases, with 16 bases lying between them. Germline V gene sequence: CDR1 MNHEY, CDR2 SVGAGI. The CDR3 is 13 amino acids. CDR3 sequence (DNA): TGTGCCAGCCGGTCGGGGGGGTTGGCTGAAGCTTTCTTT. As protein: CASRSGGLAEAFF.

The sample holds a few counts of this clonotype. This sequence joins TRBV5-8 and TRBJ2-1; a weak D match, TRBD1 (6 bases). The CDR3 is 14 residues long. With 0 bases removed from V and 6 bases from J, the gap between germline ends came to 10 bases. Germline V lookup: CDR1 SGHTS, CDR2 YDEGEE. CDR3 amino acids: CASSLGQGSNEQFF. In DNA form, the CDR3 reads TGTGCCAGCAGCTTGGGGCAGGGGTCCAATGAGCAGTTCTTC. Using reference TRBV5-8 and TRBJ2-1 for the parts outside the CDR3, the full variable domain is EAGVTQSPTHLIKTRGQQATLRCSPISGHTSVYWYQQALGLGLQFLLWYDEGEERNRGNFPPRFSGRQFPNYSSELNVNALELEDSALYLCASSLGQGSNEQFFGPGTRLTVL.

The CDR3: CSASRRGGTGELFF. In DNA, the CDR3 is TGCAGTGCTAGTAGAAGGGGTGGGACCGGGGAGCTGTTTTTT. The rearrangement joins TRBV20-1 to TRBJ2-2, with TRBD1 as a possible D gene (5 bases). The germline gives CDR1 DFQATT, CDR2 SNEGSKA (reference sequence). V dropped 3 bases and J dropped 5 bases, with 13 bases sitting between them. The CDR3 spans 14 residues.

The chain carries TRBV27 and TRBJ2-7, with 10 bases that match TRBD1. Trimming took 3 bases from V and 6 from J; bases not matched to a gene: 8. CDR3 length: 15 amino acids. Looked up from germline, CDR1 is MNHEY and CDR2 is SMNVEV (reference sequence). The CDR3 sequence is CASSFSDRGRGEQYF. CDR3 nucleotides: TGTGCCAGCAGTTTCTCCGACAGGGGGCGAGGCGAGCAGTACTTC.

This clonotype occurred a few times. The rearrangement uses TRBV12-3 or TRBV12-4 and TRBJ1-5; D is unclear. Trimming took 5 bases from V and 0 from J, leaving 5 bases between them. The CDR3 is 13 amino acids. This CDR3 is CASSDGSNQPQHF. CDR3 DNA: TGTGCCAGCAGTGACGGTAGCAATCAGCCCCAGCATTTT.

This sequence joins TRBV28 and TRBJ1-1, with TRBD1 matching over 7 bases. The CDR3 loop spans 14 amino acids. The V gene end was trimmed by 4 bases and the J gene end by 5 bases; junction bases not matched to a gene: 7. Germline V gene data show CDR1 as MDHEN and CDR2 as SYDVKM. CDR3 nucleotides: TGTGCCAGCAGTTCGACAGGGAGGGGAACTGAAGCTTTCTTT. This encodes CASSSTGRGTEAFF.

This clonotype was detected a few times. The chain links TRBV7-2 to TRBJ2-7, with 9 bases matching TRBD2. The germline V gene has CDR1 SGHTA and CDR2 FQGNSA. The CDR3 sequence is 14 residues long. Trimming at V came to 4 bases and at J to 2 bases, leaving 3 bases not matched to a gene. The CDR3 loop reads CASSSLAGTYEQYF. The CDR3 DNA follows: TGTGCCAGCAGCTCCCTAGCGGGGACCTACGAGCAGTACTTC.

This clonotype has just one count. V usage is TRBV11-3 and J usage is TRBJ2-5, with 9 bases aligning to TRBD2. V was pared by 0 bases and J by 5 bases, with 7 bases of the junction left unmatched. Germline lookup yields CDR1 SGHNT and CDR2 YENEEA. The CDR3 runs 16 residues. CDR3 protein: CASSLDWRGGRETQYF. The CDR3 nucleotides are TGTGCCAGCAGCTTAGACTGGCGGGGGGGCCGGGAGACCCAGTACTTC.

This sequence joins TRBV6-8 and TRBJ2-1; D ambiguous. V lost 4 bases and J 3 bases, leaving 13 bases between the germline ends. Germline assignment: CDR1 MNHGY and CDR2 SAAAGT. CDR3 length: 15 amino acids. The CDR3 sequence is CASSSPSDGYNEQFF. In DNA form, the CDR3 reads TGTGCCAGCAGTTCGCCTTCGGACGGCTACAATGAGCAGTTCTTC.

The chain couples TRBV5-6 to TRBJ1-2; a possible D gene is TRBD1 (5 bases). CDR1 is SGHDT, CDR2 YYEEEE, per germline. There are 16 residues in the CDR3. Between the trimmed V and J ends, which lost 4 bases and 4 bases, there was a span of 20 bases. This CDR3 is CASSQVDSFVIYGYTF. CDR3 nucleotide sequence: TGTGCCAGCAGCCAGGTCGACAGCTTCGTCATCTATGGCTACACCTTC.

This clonotype was counted at least ten times. V and J are TRBV11-2 and TRBJ2-7; D might be TRBD2 (5 bases). CDR1 and CDR2 from the germline V gene are SGHAT and FQNNGV. CDR3 length: 14 amino acids. Trimming removed 5 bases at V and 0 bases at J, with 11 bases between. The CDR3 is CASSLTGYSYEQYF. The CDR3 nucleotides are TGTGCCAGCAGCCTAACGGGGTACTCCTACGAGCAGTACTTC.

This clonotype was picked up a small number of times. V usage is TRBV7-9 and J usage is TRBJ2-7; 9 positions agree with TRBD1. This CDR3 is 16 amino acids long. After removal of 3 bases from V and 5 bases from J, the junction contained 11 bases not matched to a gene. Germline values: CDR1 SEHNR, CDR2 FQNEAQ (reference sequence). In DNA, the CDR3 is TGTGCCAGCAGCTTCCCCCAAGGACAGGGGTTCAACGAGCAGTACTTC. Protein: CASSFPQGQGFNEQYF.

The table lists this clonotype with many counts. The chain recombines TRBV7-3 with TRBJ2-7, with TRBD1 matching over 7 bases. The germline gives CDR1 SGHTA, CDR2 FQGTGA. V was clipped by 5 bases and J by 5 bases; unmatched bases: 9. This CDR3 has 14 residues. In nucleotides, the CDR3 is TGTGCCAGCAGCCCACAGGGGATGATGAACGAGCAGTACTTC. Protein sequence: CASSPQGMMNEQYF.

V is TRBV4-1 and J is TRBJ2-3; D may be TRBD1 (6 bases). V gave up 2 bases and J gave up 5 bases, with 14 bases separating them. In germline, CDR1 is MGHRA, CDR2 YSYEKL. This CDR3 contains 15 residues. CDR3 DNA: TGCGCCAGCAGCCAAACGACAGGATCTCGAGATACGCAGTATTTT. This encodes CASSQTTGSRDTQYF.

This clonotype was counted between two and nine times. The rearrangement links TRBV19 to TRBJ2-1; D remains ambiguous. With 3 bases removed from V and 4 bases from J, the gap between germline ends came to 7 bases. The CDR3 consists of 13 residues. The germline V gene encodes CDR1 LNHDA and CDR2 SQIVND (reference sequence). The CDR3 DNA sequence: TGTGCCAGTAGTATTAGGTCTTACAATGAGCAGTTCTTC. It codes for CASSIRSYNEQFF.

A single count supports this clonotype. The chain employs TRBV28 and TRBJ2-3, with a weak D call TRBD1 (6 bases). With 2 bases removed from V and 0 bases from J, the gap between germline ends came to 15 bases. CDR1 and CDR2 (germline): MDHEN, SYDVKM. This CDR3 is 17 amino acids long. CDR3 nucleotide sequence: TGTGCCAGCAGTTTACCCACAGGGCTCGGAAGCACAGATACGCAGTATTTT. Its protein product is CASSLPTGLGSTDTQYF.

The gene calls are TRBV7-6 and TRBJ2-2, with TRBD1 as a possible D gene (6 bases). This CDR3 has 15 residues. Per the germline V gene, CDR1 is SGHVS and CDR2 is FNYEAQ. V dropped 3 bases and J dropped 1 base, with 9 bases sitting between them. The CDR3 is CASSFTGQNTGELFF. CDR3 nucleotides: TGTGCCAGCAGCTTCACGGGACAGAACACCGGGGAGCTGTTTTTT.

This rearrangement joins TRBV5-4 to TRBJ1-2, with 7 positions matching TRBD1. Trimming removed 6 bases from V and 4 bases from J; junction bases left unmatched: 9. Looked up from germline, CDR1 is SGHNT and CDR2 is YYREEE (reference sequence). This CDR3 comprises 14 residues. Written as DNA, the CDR3 is TGTGCCAGCATGTACAGGGGAGGTGGCTATGGCTACACCTTC. It specifies CASMYRGGGYGYTF.

This clonotype came up a few times. This sequence joins TRBV6-1 and TRBJ2-5; TRBD1 might be the D (5 bases). V gave up 7 bases and J gave up 5 bases, with 17 bases separating them. There are 14 residues in the CDR3. Germline lookup yields CDR1 MNHNS and CDR2 SASEGT. CDR3 residues: CASNWQGMEETQYF. CDR3 DNA sequence: TGTGCCAGCAATTGGCAGGGTATGGAGGAGACCCAGTACTTC.

The rearrangement joins TRBV4-1 to TRBJ2-5, with a weak D call TRBD2 (6 bases). With 3 bases removed from V and 5 bases from J, the gap between germline ends came to 22 bases. CDR3 length equals 17 residues. Looked up from germline, CDR1 is MGHRA and CDR2 is YSYEKL. The CDR3 is CASSHTWGGELRETQYF. For the CDR3, the DNA is TGCGCCAGCAGCCACACATGGGGCGGGGAATTGCGGGAGACCCAGTACTTC.

The chain joins TRBV20-1 to TRBJ1-5, with D possibly being TRBD1 (5 bases). CDR3 length: 16 amino acids. V gave up 2 bases and J gave up 0 bases, with 14 bases separating them. Germline CDR1 DFQATT, CDR2 SNEGSKA (reference sequence). In DNA, the CDR3 is TGCAGTGCTAGACCCGTAGGGGAACATAGCAATCAGCCCCAGCATTTT. Protein sequence: CSARPVGEHSNQPQHF.

This clonotype showed up just a few times. This chain connects TRBV7-6 to TRBJ1-1; D unresolved. Trimming pared 6 bases from V and 5 bases from J, leaving 13 bases between. Germline V gene lookup returns CDR1 SGHVS and CDR2 FNYEAQ. The CDR3 runs 13 residues. CDR3 coding DNA: TGTGCCAGCAGTTGGACGGCACAGACTGAAGCTTTCTTT. Its translation is CASSWTAQTEAFF. Combining the CDR3 with reference TRBV7-6 and TRBJ1-1 gives the whole variable domain GAGVSQSPRYKVTKRGQDVALRCDPISGHVSLYWYRQALGQGPEFLTYFNYEAQQDKSGLPNDRFSAERPEGSISTLTIQRTEQRDSAMYRCASSWTAQTEAFFGQGTRLTVV.

This sequence joins TRBV12-3 or TRBV12-4 and TRBJ1-5, with a tentative D call TRBD1 (6 bases). The CDR3 spans 14 residues. The V gene lost 3 bases and the J gene lost 3 bases, with 9 bases spanning the gap. CDR3 bases: TGTGCCAGCAGTTTCCGGGACACCAATCAGCCCCAGCATTTT. Encoded protein: CASSFRDTNQPQHF.

The chain couples TRBV19 to TRBJ1-3; D is unclear. Trimming pared 7 bases from V and 4 bases from J, leaving 17 bases between. CDR1 and CDR2 (germline): LNHDA, SQIVND (reference sequence). There are 15 residues in the CDR3. This CDR3 reads CASTIWGFAGNTIYF. As DNA, the CDR3 is TGTGCCAGTACCATCTGGGGATTCGCCGGAAACACCATATATTTT.

In its sample, this clonotype was seen a few times. The CDR3 bases are TGTGCCAGCAGGGTCACCCTCGCCGGGGAGCTGTTTTTT. Its protein is CASRVTLAGELFF. The genes are TRBV7-2 and TRBJ2-2; no clear D. CDR1 and CDR2 (germline): SGHTA, FQGNSA. The V and J ends lost 6 bases and 6 bases respectively, with 11 bases between them. The CDR3 runs to 13 residues. The entire variable domain, with the rest obtained from reference TRBV7-2 and TRBJ2-2, is as follows: GAGVSQSPSNKVTEKGKDVELRCDPISGHTALYWYRQSLGQGLEFLIYFQGNSAPDKSGLPSDRFSAERTGGSVSTLTIQRTQQEDSAVYLCASRVTLAGELFFGEGSRLTVL.

V and J are TRBV7-3 and TRBJ2-5; D uncertain. This CDR3 spans 13 amino acids. The V end was cut by 2 bases, the J end by 2 bases, with 6 bases between. Germline V gene sequence: CDR1 SGHTA, CDR2 FQGTGA. The CDR3 loop reads CASSLRRQETQYF. Written as DNA, the CDR3 is TGTGCCAGCAGCTTACGCCGGCAAGAGACCCAGTACTTC.